This entry is about one T cell receptor (beta chain). One junction end disagrees with the germline gene, perhaps due to a read error. Assay used: immunoSEQ multiplex PCR; TCRdb lists only in-frame clones, some missing. The table lists tens of thousands of clones, around 86% of them singletons, with 16% in the top ten. This CDR3 has 11 residues. Looked up from germline, CDR1 is SGHVS and CDR2 is FQNEAQ. These data are taken from a study of PD-L1 blockade in urothelial cancer. Study in general: Twenty-five of 29 patients were males with bladder-origin urothelial cancer.

The sequence was collected from a man aged 55 to 70 with urothelial cancer. The V and J genes are TRBV7-8 and TRBJ2-3, with a weak D call TRBD2 (5 bases). Specimen: PBMCs, collected around atezolizumab (anti-PD-L1) treatment. CDR3 DNA sequence: TGTGCCAGCAGTCTAGCAGATATGCAGTATTTT. Residues: CASSLADMQYF.